Following are 3 T cell receptor beta chains from one sample sequenced in a study of breast tumors, draining lymph nodes, adjacent tissues. Samples came from axillary lymph nodes draining the breast cancer. TCRdb re-derived calls from the multiplex PCR reads in MiXCR, one entry per CDR3 protein. Of some 170,000 distinct CDR3 sequences in the sample, around a third were seen once. The sequenced sample was axillary lymph node tissue. The receptors here all came from a female donor with breast cancer. Some clones in this sample may be carry-over from other donors' samples.

This clonotype occurred many times. Being one base from a much bigger clone, this may be a read error. The J gene is TRBJ1-6, the V gene TRBV20-1, with 8 bases lining up with TRBD1. The CDR3 runs 15 residues. V shed 3 bases and J 13 bases; nucleotides not matched to a gene: 14. CDR1 and CDR2 (germline): DFQATT, SNEGSKA (reference sequence). The CDR3 nucleotides are TGCAGTGCTAGTTGGGGACAGGCCCTCACGGGGCCCCTCCACTTT. Its translation: CSASWGQALTGPLHF.

This clonotype was observed a few times. The V and J genes are TRBV6-2 or TRBV6-3 and TRBJ2-7, with 8 nucleotides matching TRBD2. With V trimmed by 6 bases and J by 2 bases, 6 bases remained unmatched. Germline V CDR1 and CDR2: MNHEY, SVGEGT. The CDR3 has 14 amino acids. As DNA, the CDR3 is TGTGCCAGCAGGCCCGGGGGGGGGACCTACGAGCAGTACTTC. Amino acids: CASRPGGGTYEQYF.

This clonotype was found many times. V usage is TRBV5-6 and J usage is TRBJ2-2; 7 nucleotides line up with TRBD2. The CDR3 is 15 amino acids. Trimming at V came to 0 bases and at J to 7 bases, leaving 6 bases not matched to a gene. CDR1 and CDR2 (germline): SGHDT, YYEEEE. The CDR3 loop is CASSLGSTGGGELFF. The CDR3 coding sequence is TGTGCCAGCAGCTTGGGGTCAACGGGGGGCGGGGAGCTGTTTTTT.